The next 20 T cell receptor beta chains were all read from a single sample in a study of blood T cell repertoires in COVID-19. Sequenced by immunoSEQ multiplex PCR; TCRdb stores in-frame clones only, minus some. Among 150,000 to 200,000 clones, about 88% were seen once, and the ten largest hold roughly 0.77%. Specimen: PBMCs or T cells enriched from blood (not recorded which). All receptors derive from a woman aged 18-29 years who had recovered from COVID-19.

V gene TRBV7-2 combines with J gene TRBJ1-3; D is undetermined. Per germline, CDR1 SGHTA and CDR2 FQGNSA. Trimming cost V 3 bases and J 4 bases, with 10 bases left between them. The CDR3 extends over 14 amino acids. In DNA form, the CDR3 reads TGTGCCAGCAGCTTCTACAGCTACGGAAACACCATATATTTT. This encodes CASSFYSYGNTIYF.

V and J are TRBV12-2 and TRBJ1-2; TRBD1 is the table's D call and was not checked against the DNA. TRBV12-2 constitutes a pseudogene. The CDR3 is 15 amino acids. CDR3 protein: CASRDKDRGGYGYTF. Here the CDR3 DNA reads TGTGCAAGTCGCGACAAGGACAGGGGTGGCTATGGCTACACCTTC.

This chain uses TRBV7-3 with TRBJ2-1; D is perhaps TRBD2 (5 bases). CDR3 length: 17 amino acids. V lost 4 bases, J lost 3 bases, and 19 bases lay in between. Germline V gives CDR1 SGHTA, CDR2 FQGTGA. Written as DNA, the CDR3 is TGTGCCAGCAGCTCATCACGGACTCCCCATAACTACAATGAGCAGTTCTTC. It is translated as CASSSSRTPHNYNEQFF.

The chain recombines TRBV7-9 with TRBJ1-2, with D tentatively TRBD1 (5 bases). Germline CDR1 is SEHNR and CDR2 is FQNEAQ (reference sequence). The CDR3 extends over 14 amino acids. Trimming shortened V by 3 bases and J by 5 bases, and 13 bases separated the two germline ends. CDR3 sequence (DNA): TGTGCCAGCAGCTTGGGGGACTGGAATTATGGCTACACCTTC. This encodes CASSLGDWNYGYTF.

This CDR3 reads CASSRGSSNQPQHF. CDR3 sequence (DNA): TGTGCCAGCAGCCGGGGCTCTAGCAATCAGCCCCAGCATTTT. The chain combines TRBV6-2 or TRBV6-3 with TRBJ1-5, with D perhaps TRBD1 (5 bases). The germline V and J ends were trimmed by 6 bases and 0 bases, with 9 bases remaining between them. In germline, CDR1 is MNHEY, CDR2 SVGEGT. The CDR3 sequence is 14 residues long.

V and J are TRBV4-2 and TRBJ2-3; a possible D gene is TRBD2 (6 bases). Germline V gene lookup returns CDR1 LGHNA and CDR2 YNFKEQ. V lost 2 bases to trimming and J lost 0 bases, with 18 bases between them. This CDR3 contains 18 residues. CDR3 sequence: CASSQLPGLAVSTDTQYF. CDR3 DNA: TGTGCCAGCAGCCAACTCCCCGGGTTAGCGGTGAGCACAGATACGCAGTATTTT.

In DNA form, the CDR3 reads TGTGCCAGCAGCGTAGATGGCAGGGAGAACACTGAAGCTTTCTTT. It translates to CASSVDGRENTEAFF. The chain recombines TRBV9 with TRBJ1-1; TRBD1 might be the D (5 bases). This CDR3 comprises 15 residues. V was pared by 0 bases and J by 1 base, with 10 bases between. Germline CDR1 reads SGDLS; CDR2 reads YYNGEE.

The V and J genes are TRBV28 and TRBJ2-6; 7 bases match TRBD1. CDR1 MDHEN and CDR2 SYDVKM come from the germline V gene. V was pared by 5 bases and J by 1 base, with 11 bases of the junction left unmatched. The CDR3 is 18 residues long. The CDR3 DNA reads as TGTGCCAGCAGTCCTCTGACAGGGATCCATTCTGGGGCCAACGTCCTGACTTTC. Its protein product is CASSPLTGIHSGANVLTF.

The CDR3 region is CASSYSGEGQPQHF. The CDR3 DNA is TGTGCCAGCAGTTACTCCGGGGAAGGTCAGCCCCAGCATTTT. This chain uses TRBV6-2 or TRBV6-3 with TRBJ1-5; D ambiguous. Germline V lookup: CDR1 MNHEY, CDR2 SVGEGT. The CDR3 totals 14 residues. Trimming removed 0 bases from V and 6 bases from J, with 9 bases in between.

The chain combines TRBV19 with TRBJ2-5; D is unclear. Germline lookup yields CDR1 LNHDA and CDR2 SQIVND (reference sequence). V was pared by 3 bases and J by 5 bases, with 10 bases between. The CDR3 covers 13 residues. CDR3 protein: CASSIDKVETQYF. The CDR3 coding sequence is TGTGCCAGTAGTATTGACAAAGTGGAGACCCAGTACTTC. Filled out from reference TRBV19 and TRBJ2-5, the complete variable domain reads DGGITQSPKYLFRKEGQNVTLSCEQNLNHDAMYWYRQDPGQGLRLIYYSQIVNDFQKGDIAEGYSVSREKKESFPLTVTSAQKNPTAFYLCASSIDKVETQYFGPGTRLLVL.

The V call is TRBV15, the J call TRBJ1-2; D uncertain. Germline V gene lookup returns CDR1 LNHNV and CDR2 YYDKDF (reference sequence). Trimming left V 1 base short and J 8 bases short, with 11 bases between. This CDR3 spans 13 amino acids. CDR3 loop: CATSRGEHLGYTF. DNA for the CDR3: TGTGCCACCAGCAGAGGGGAGCATCTAGGCTACACCTTC.

V is TRBV27 and J is TRBJ2-5, with 10 bases identical to TRBD2. CDR3 length: 15 amino acids. CDR1 is MNHEY and CDR2 is SMNVEV in the germline V gene (reference sequence). Trimming took 4 bases from V and 5 from J; bases not matched to a gene: 7. This CDR3 is CASSSRTSGYETQYF. Here the CDR3 DNA reads TGTGCCAGCAGTTCTCGGACTAGCGGCTATGAGACCCAGTACTTC.

V and J are TRBV30 and TRBJ2-1; 7 positions match TRBD2. With 1 base clipped from V and 9 bases from J, the junction kept 12 bases outside the gene matches. The V gene's germline CDR1 is GTSNPN and CDR2 SVGIG (reference sequence). There are 15 residues in the CDR3. The CDR3 protein is CAWSGSGGEVVEQFF. In DNA form, the CDR3 reads TGTGCCTGGAGTGGAAGTGGGGGGGAGGTGGTTGAGCAGTTCTTC.

The chain recombines TRBV20-1 with TRBJ1-1; the D is unclear. Germline V gives CDR1 DFQATT, CDR2 SNEGSKA (reference sequence). V shed 3 bases and J shed 1 base, with 9 bases lying between them. The CDR3 runs 13 residues. CDR3 DNA sequence: TGCAGTGCTAGTCCGGCGGGGAACACTGAAGCTTTCTTT. It is translated as CSASPAGNTEAFF.

V is TRBV19 and J is TRBJ2-6, with D hard to call. Germline CDR1 is LNHDA and CDR2 is SQIVND (reference sequence). The V gene lost 9 bases and the J gene lost 0 bases, with 9 bases spanning the gap. This CDR3 comprises 14 residues. The CDR3 sequence: CASSVSSGANVLTF. The CDR3 nucleotides are TGTGCCAGCTCTGTGAGCTCTGGGGCCAACGTCCTGACTTTC. The variable domain in full, completed from reference TRBV19 and TRBJ2-6, reads DGGITQSPKYLFRKEGQNVTLSCEQNLNHDAMYWYRQDPGQGLRLIYYSQIVNDFQKGDIAEGYSVSREKKESFPLTVTSAQKNPTAFYLCASSVSSGANVLTFGAGSRLTVL.

CDR3 sequence (DNA): TGTGCCAGCAGTTACGCAGGGTCCTACGAGCAGTACTTC. Its translation: CASSYAGSYEQYF. The chain has TRBV6-2 or TRBV6-3 and TRBJ2-7; TRBD1 might be the D (5 bases). V was trimmed by 2 bases and J by 1 base, leaving 6 bases between them. This CDR3 is 13 amino acids long. Germline CDR1 reads MNHEY; CDR2 reads SVGEGT.

The chain uses TRBV28 and TRBJ2-7; the match to TRBD2 covers 12 bases. Germline CDR1 reads MDHEN; CDR2 reads SYDVKM. This CDR3 region has 20 residues. Unmatched junction bases numbered 18, after V lost 4 bases and J lost 2 bases. Here the CDR3 DNA reads TGTGCCAGCAGTTCAAAACCGGGACTAGCGGGTCTAAGTAGCCCCTACGAGCAGTACTTC. Residues: CASSSKPGLAGLSSPYEQYF.

The chain employs TRBV9 and TRBJ1-5; D is perhaps TRBD1 (6 bases). Germline CDR1 SGDLS, CDR2 YYNGEE. V lost 5 bases, J lost 9 bases, and 12 bases lay in between. This CDR3 region has 12 residues. CDR3 amino acids: CASSTGTGPQHF. CDR3 nucleotide sequence: TGTGCCAGCAGTACAGGGACGGGGCCCCAGCATTTT.

The CDR3 coding sequence is TGTGCCAGTAGCGAACTAGCGGGAGGGCCTGGTGAGCAGTTCTTC. It yields the protein CASSELAGGPGEQFF. This sequence joins TRBV19 and TRBJ2-1; the match to TRBD2 covers 13 bases. V was clipped by 6 bases and J by 9 bases; unmatched bases: 8. The CDR3 has 15 residues. The germline V gene encodes CDR1 LNHDA and CDR2 SQIVND (reference sequence). The variable domain in full, with the rest retrieved from reference TRBV19 and TRBJ2-1, is DGGITQSPKYLFRKEGQNVTLSCEQNLNHDAMYWYRQDPGQGLRLIYYSQIVNDFQKGDIAEGYSVSREKKESFPLTVTSAQKNPTAFYLCASSELAGGPGEQFFGPGTRLTVL.

This chain joins TRBV20-1 and TRBJ1-1; 7 bases are a match to TRBD1. Trimming cost V 3 bases and J 5 bases; bases outside gene matches: 12. Germline V lookup: CDR1 DFQATT, CDR2 SNEGSKA (reference sequence). This CDR3 has 15 residues. The CDR3 reads CSASLGQPSSTEAFF. DNA for the CDR3: TGCAGTGCTAGTTTGGGACAGCCATCTTCGACTGAAGCTTTCTTT.